These T cell receptor beta chains were read from a single sample in a study of T cells in Graves' hyperthyroidism and ophthalmopathy. MiXCR, applied by TCRdb to the multiplex PCR reads, yields one record per CDR3 protein. Of 700,000 to 950,000 distinct CDR3 sequences in the sample, roughly 32% were seen once. The sequenced sample was blood. The receptor source for this set is a woman aged 40 to 55 with Graves' hyperthyroidism. Each CDR3 is given with its conserved first and last residue. The D gene is left open where the match is weak. A clone size is listed for some rows: how often the clone was seen (once, few, many), or a class if it is expanded.

j_call: TRBJ1-6
d_call: TRBD1
cdr3_length: 13
v_call: TRBV7-2
clone_size: many
cdr3_aa: CASSLGQGRPLHF
cdr3_nt: TGTGCCAGCAGCTTAGGACAGGGTCGGCCCCTCCACTTT

j_call: TRBJ1-2
d_call: .
cdr3_length: 13
v_call: TRBV30
clone_size: .
cdr3_aa: CAWTRGLGYGYTF
cdr3_nt: TGTGCCTGGACGCGTGGACTGGGGTATGGCTACACCTTC

j_call: TRBJ1-5
d_call: TRBD1
cdr3_length: 16
v_call: TRBV27
clone_size: .
cdr3_aa: CASSWTGTGTNQPQHF
cdr3_nt: TGTGCCAGCAGTTGGACCGGGACAGGGACAAATCAGCCCCAGCATTTT

j_call: TRBJ2-3
d_call: TRBD1
cdr3_length: 12
v_call: TRBV20-1
clone_size: .
cdr3_aa: CSGGGGTDTQYF
cdr3_nt: TGCAGTGGAGGGGGCGGCACAGATACGCAGTATTTT

j_call: TRBJ2-7
d_call: TRBD1
cdr3_length: 14
v_call: TRBV9
clone_size: few
cdr3_aa: CASSVDRAPYEQYF
cdr3_nt: TGTGCCAGCAGCGTCGACAGGGCACCCTACGAGCAGTACTTC

j_call: TRBJ2-2
d_call: .
cdr3_length: 18
v_call: TRBV11-2
clone_size: .
cdr3_aa: CASSLRGALGGLSGELFF
cdr3_nt: TGTGCCAGCAGCTTACGGGGAGCCTTAGGGGGGTTGTCCGGGGAGCTGTTTTTT

j_call: TRBJ2-5
d_call: TRBD1
cdr3_length: 15
v_call: TRBV12-3/TRBV12-4
clone_size: .
cdr3_aa: CASSYGGQGRETQYF
cdr3_nt: TGTGCCAGCAGTTACGGGGGACAGGGACGAGAGACCCAGTACTTC

j_call: TRBJ1-1
d_call: TRBD1
cdr3_length: 14
v_call: TRBV20-1
clone_size: .
cdr3_aa: CSARGPQGDTEAFF
cdr3_nt: TGCAGTGCTAGGGGACCCCAGGGGGATACTGAAGCTTTCTTT

j_call: TRBJ2-7
d_call: .
cdr3_length: 11
v_call: TRBV20-1
clone_size: .
cdr3_aa: CSARGGAEQYF
cdr3_nt: TGCAGTGCTAGAGGGGGGGCCGAGCAGTACTTC

j_call: TRBJ2-7
d_call: .
cdr3_length: 15
v_call: TRBV5-4
clone_size: .
cdr3_aa: CASSLFRDTSYEQYF
cdr3_nt: TGTGCCAGCAGCTTGTTTCGGGACACTTCCTACGAGCAGTACTTC

j_call: TRBJ1-2
d_call: .
cdr3_length: 12
v_call: TRBV10-3
clone_size: once
cdr3_aa: CAITRDYYGYTF
cdr3_nt: TGTGCCATCACGCGGGATTACTATGGCTACACCTTC

j_call: TRBJ1-5
d_call: TRBD1
cdr3_length: 20
v_call: TRBV10-3
clone_size: few
cdr3_aa: CASSDGLTRQGPLENQPQHF
cdr3_nt: TGTGCCAGCAGTGACGGACTAACGCGACAGGGGCCCCTAGAAAATCAGCCCCAGCATTTT

j_call: TRBJ1-6
d_call: .
cdr3_length: 17
v_call: TRBV6-6
clone_size: many
cdr3_aa: CASSYDLLWGLDSPLHF
cdr3_nt: TGTGCCAGCAGTTACGACCTCTTGTGGGGGCTAGATTCACCCCTCCACTTT

j_call: TRBJ2-7
d_call: .
cdr3_length: 15
v_call: TRBV2
clone_size: many
cdr3_aa: CASTPGALPIYEQYF
cdr3_nt: TGTGCCAGCACGCCGGGGGCGCTCCCTATCTACGAGCAGTACTTC

j_call: TRBJ1-2
d_call: .
cdr3_length: 14
v_call: TRBV12-3/TRBV12-4
clone_size: few
cdr3_aa: CASSFGYGGSSYTF
cdr3_nt: TGTGCCAGCAGTTTTGGGTACGGGGGTTCGTCCTACACCTTC

j_call: TRBJ1-6
d_call: TRBD1
cdr3_length: 15
v_call: TRBV4-3
clone_size: few
cdr3_aa: CASSPGQGGSSPLHF
cdr3_nt: TGCGCCAGCAGCCCCGGACAGGGGGGGAGTTCACCCCTCCACTTT

j_call: TRBJ2-5
d_call: .
cdr3_length: 12
v_call: TRBV7-2
clone_size: many
cdr3_aa: CASSLLWETQYF
cdr3_nt: TGTGCCAGCAGCTTACTTTGGGAGACCCAGTACTTC

j_call: TRBJ2-7
d_call: .
cdr3_length: 11
v_call: TRBV7-9
clone_size: many
cdr3_aa: CASSSGPRTYF
cdr3_nt: TGTGCCAGCAGCTCTGGCCCTAGGACGTACTTC

j_call: TRBJ1-6
d_call: .
cdr3_length: 13
v_call: TRBV6-5
clone_size: many
cdr3_aa: CASSYSNLQTLHF
cdr3_nt: TGTGCCAGCAGTTACTCGAATCTACAGACCCTCCACTTT

j_call: TRBJ1-5
d_call: .
cdr3_length: 12
v_call: TRBV20-1
clone_size: .
cdr3_aa: CSARESNQPHHF
cdr3_nt: TGCAGTGCTAGGGAGTCCAATCAGCCCCACCATTTT